The T cell receptor (beta chain) under discussion was sequenced for a study of OX40 agonist ivuxolimab in advanced cancers. The length of the CDR3 is 14 residues. Trimming removed 2 bases at V and 2 bases at J, with 12 bases between. In germline, CDR1 is GTSNPN, CDR2 SVGIG (reference sequence). TCRdb keeps only in-frame clones here, not all; method: immunoSEQ multiplex PCR. The sample lists approximately 99,000 clones, 70% to 90% occurring once. The sequence was obtained from an adult with an advanced solid tumor such as melanoma, head and neck, liver or kidney cancer. The specimen comprised CD4+ or CD8+ T cells sorted from blood, sampled in a trial of the OX40 agonist ivuxolimab. The chain employs TRBV30 and TRBJ2-5, with D perhaps TRBD1 or TRBD2 (5 bases each). CDR3 nucleotide sequence: TGTGCCTGGAGTCCACGGGGCGGGCAAGAGACCCAGTACTTC. It yields the protein CAWSPRGGQETQYF.